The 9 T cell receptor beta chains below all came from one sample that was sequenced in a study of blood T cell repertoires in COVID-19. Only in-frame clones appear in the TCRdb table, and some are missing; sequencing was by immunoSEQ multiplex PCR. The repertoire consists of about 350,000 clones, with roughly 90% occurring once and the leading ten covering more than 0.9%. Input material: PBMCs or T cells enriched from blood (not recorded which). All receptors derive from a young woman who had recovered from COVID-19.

Written as DNA, the CDR3 is TGTGCCAGCAGCTTAGGCCGGGCAGGGGCTGGCTACACCTTC. Its protein is CASSLGRAGAGYTF. The genes are TRBV13 and TRBJ1-2; weak D call: TRBD1 (6 bases). Germline V CDR1 and CDR2: PRHDT, FYEKMQ (reference sequence). With 0 bases removed from V and 7 bases from J, the gap between germline ends came to 12 bases. The CDR3 runs 14 residues.

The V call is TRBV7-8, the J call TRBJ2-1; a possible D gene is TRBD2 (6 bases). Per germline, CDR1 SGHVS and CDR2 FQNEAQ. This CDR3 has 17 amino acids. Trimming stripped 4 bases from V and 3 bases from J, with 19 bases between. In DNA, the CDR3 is TGTGCCAGCAGCTCGACTAGATTCGAGGGCCTCTACAATGAGCAGTTCTTC. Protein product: CASSSTRFEGLYNEQFF.

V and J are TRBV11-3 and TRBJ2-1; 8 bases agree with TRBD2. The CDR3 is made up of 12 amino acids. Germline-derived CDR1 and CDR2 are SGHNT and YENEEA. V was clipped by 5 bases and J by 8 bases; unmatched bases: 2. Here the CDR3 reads CASSPGGDEQFF. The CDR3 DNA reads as TGTGCCAGCAGCCCGGGGGGGGATGAGCAGTTCTTC.

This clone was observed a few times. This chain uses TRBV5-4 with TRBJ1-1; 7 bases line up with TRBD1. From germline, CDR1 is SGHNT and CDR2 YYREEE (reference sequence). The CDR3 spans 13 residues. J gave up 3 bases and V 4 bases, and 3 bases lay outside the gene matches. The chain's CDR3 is CASSQTGDTEAFF. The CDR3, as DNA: TGTGCCAGCAGCCAAACAGGGGACACTGAAGCTTTCTTT.

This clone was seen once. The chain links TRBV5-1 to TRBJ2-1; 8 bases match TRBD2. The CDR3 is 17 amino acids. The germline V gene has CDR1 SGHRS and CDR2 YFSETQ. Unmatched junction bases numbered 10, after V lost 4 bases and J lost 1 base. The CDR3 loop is CASSPLQSGGSYNEQFF. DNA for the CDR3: TGCGCCAGCAGCCCCCTCCAGAGCGGGGGATCCTACAATGAGCAGTTCTTC.

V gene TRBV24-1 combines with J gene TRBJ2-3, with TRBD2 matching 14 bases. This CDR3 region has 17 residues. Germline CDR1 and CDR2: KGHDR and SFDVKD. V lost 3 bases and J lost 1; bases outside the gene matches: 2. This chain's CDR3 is CATSDRGLAGGTDTQYF. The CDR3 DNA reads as TGTGCCACCAGTGATCGGGGACTAGCGGGGGGCACAGATACGCAGTATTTT.

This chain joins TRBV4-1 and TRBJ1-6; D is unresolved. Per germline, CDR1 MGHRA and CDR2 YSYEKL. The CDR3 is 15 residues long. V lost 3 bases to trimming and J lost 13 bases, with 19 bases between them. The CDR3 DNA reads TGCGCCAGCAGCCAGGTGGCTAAGGAGGTTTCGCCCCTCCACTTT. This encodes CASSQVAKEVSPLHF.

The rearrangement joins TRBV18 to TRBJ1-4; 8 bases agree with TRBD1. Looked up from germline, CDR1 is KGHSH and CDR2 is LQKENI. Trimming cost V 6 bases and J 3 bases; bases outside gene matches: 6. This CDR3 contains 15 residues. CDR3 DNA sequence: TGTGCCAGCTCGCAATGGACAGGGTCTAATGAAAAACTGTTTTTT. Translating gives CASSQWTGSNEKLFF.

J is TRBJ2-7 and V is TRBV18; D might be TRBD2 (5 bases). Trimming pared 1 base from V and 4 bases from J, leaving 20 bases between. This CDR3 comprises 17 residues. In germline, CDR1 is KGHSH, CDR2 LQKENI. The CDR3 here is CASSPLLGEKPSYEQYF. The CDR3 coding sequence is TGTGCCAGCTCACCACTGCTGGGAGAAAAACCCTCTTACGAGCAGTACTTC.